Shown below are 15 T cell receptor beta chains from a single sample sequenced in a study of shared clonotypes between healthy human individuals. This table comes from immunoSEQ multiplex PCR, and its TCRdb copy is limited to in-frame clones, with some not included. The table shows about 1 million clones, with 65% to 80% occurring only once. Sequenced material: memory CD4+ T cells sorted from blood. Subset described: CD45RA-negative fraction. Source of these receptors: a man aged 18 to 30 in good health.

The chain joins TRBV19 to TRBJ2-7; 9 bases align to TRBD1. The CDR3 sequence is 16 residues long. With 3 bases clipped from V and 4 bases from J, the junction kept 10 bases outside the gene matches. Germline CDR1 is LNHDA and CDR2 is SQIVND (reference sequence). CDR3 protein: CASSMIFLGQGYEQYF. The CDR3 DNA reads as TGTGCCAGTAGTATGATTTTCCTGGGACAGGGATACGAGCAGTACTTC. The full variable domain, its missing parts supplied by reference TRBV19 and TRBJ2-7, is DGGITQSPKYLFRKEGQNVTLSCEQNLNHDAMYWYRQDPGQGLRLIYYSQIVNDFQKGDIAEGYSVSREKKESFPLTVTSAQKNPTAFYLCASSMIFLGQGYEQYFGPGTRLTVT.

The rearrangement links TRBV7-2 to TRBJ2-1; no clear D gene. Germline V gives CDR1 SGHTA, CDR2 FQGNSA. V dropped 8 bases and J dropped 9 bases, with 11 bases sitting between them. CDR3 size: 11 residues. The CDR3 sequence: CASSSRFEQFF. DNA for the CDR3: TGTGCCAGCTCAAGCCGGTTTGAGCAGTTCTTC.

In this sample, this clone turned up once. Other DNA sequences of this sample code for an identical CDR3. The gene calls are TRBV7-2 and TRBJ1-6; TRBD1 matches 9 bases. The CDR3 is made up of 15 amino acids. CDR1 SGHTA and CDR2 FQGNSA come from the germline V gene. With V trimmed by 1 base and J by 7 bases, 2 bases remained unmatched. In nucleotides, the CDR3 is TGTGCCAGCAGCTTAGGGGACAGGGACAATTCACCCCTCCACTTT. It translates to CASSLGDRDNSPLHF.

The chain joins TRBV4-3 to TRBJ2-3; tentative D call: TRBD1 (6 bases). The CDR3 consists of 14 residues. V gave up 0 bases and J gave up 6 bases, with 10 bases separating them. In germline, CDR1 is LGHNA, CDR2 YSLEER. The CDR3 reads CASSQEGGTDTQYF. CDR3 bases: TGCGCCAGCAGCCAAGAAGGGGGAACCGATACGCAGTATTTT.

The gene calls are TRBV4-3 and TRBJ1-4, with D tentatively TRBD1 (5 bases). Trimming cost V 0 bases and J 8 bases, with 16 bases left between them. The germline V gene encodes CDR1 LGHNA and CDR2 YSLEER. The CDR3 extends over 16 amino acids. CDR3 in DNA: TGCGCCAGCAGCCAAGATTACGGCAGGGAAGGCGAAAAACTGTTTTTT. Protein: CASSQDYGREGEKLFF.

The chain combines TRBV5-1 with TRBJ2-7, with D tentatively TRBD1 (6 bases). CDR1 SGHRS and CDR2 YFSETQ come from the germline V gene. V shed 4 bases and J shed 3 bases, with 14 bases lying between them. The CDR3 spans 14 residues. CDR3 coding DNA: TGCGCCAGCAGCCCGGGCGGACAGCACTACGAGCAGTACTTC. It specifies CASSPGGQHYEQYF. The full variable domain, in which reference TRBV5-1 and TRBJ2-7 provide the parts outside the CDR3, is KAGVTQTPRYLIKTRGQQVTLSCSPISGHRSVSWYQQTPGQGLQFLFEYFSETQRNKGNFPGRFSGRQFSNSRSEMNVSTLELGDSALYLCASSPGGQHYEQYFGPGTRLTVT.

The rearrangement joins TRBV11-3 to TRBJ2-5; no definite D call. CDR3 length equals 15 residues. The germline gives CDR1 SGHNT, CDR2 YENEEA. Trimming took off 5 bases at V and 4 bases at J, with 17 bases between the two ends. CDR3 protein: CASSAKLLSRETQYF. DNA for the CDR3: TGTGCCAGCAGCGCCAAACTTCTAAGCCGAGAGACCCAGTACTTC.

V usage is TRBV27 and J usage is TRBJ2-7, with 8 bases aligning to TRBD1. CDR3 size: 16 residues. The junction had 8 bases not matched to a gene; V was cut back by 2 bases and J by 2 bases. Per the germline V gene, CDR1 is MNHEY and CDR2 is SMNVEV (reference sequence). CDR3 sequence reads: CASSLRGTGPTYEQYF. CDR3 DNA sequence: TGTGCCAGCAGTTTACGGGGGACAGGCCCCACCTACGAGCAGTACTTC.

The sample holds one count of this clone. Within the sample, other DNA sequences also encode this same CDR3. This sequence joins TRBV9 and TRBJ2-1, with a tentative D call TRBD1 (5 bases). With 0 bases removed from V and 4 bases from J, the gap between germline ends came to 5 bases. The CDR3 sequence is 13 residues long. The germline V gene has CDR1 SGDLS and CDR2 YYNGEE. The CDR3 DNA reads TGTGCCAGCAGCGTAGCAGGGTACAATGAGCAGTTCTTC. Translating it yields CASSVAGYNEQFF.

DNA for the CDR3: TGTGCCAGCAGTGAAGCACAGGGCGGGCCCCAGCATTTT. Its protein is CASSEAQGGPQHF. The chain has TRBV2 and TRBJ1-5; possible D gene TRBD1, 6 bases. V dropped 0 bases and J dropped 9 bases, with 9 bases sitting between them. The CDR3 is made up of 13 amino acids. Germline CDR1 is SNHLY and CDR2 is FYNNEI. The whole variable domain, filled in from reference TRBV2 and TRBJ1-5, reads EPEVTQTPSHQVTQMGQEVILRCVPISNHLYFYWYRQILGQKVEFLVSFYNNEISEKSEIFDDQFSVERPDGSNFTLKIRSTKLEDSAMYFCASSEAQGGPQHFGDGTRLSIL.

The chain combines TRBV30 with TRBJ1-4, with 12 nucleotides matching TRBD1. Trimming cost V 3 bases and J 0 bases; bases outside gene matches: 8. There are 18 residues in the CDR3. Germline V gene data show CDR1 as GTSNPN and CDR2 as SVGIG (reference sequence). The CDR3 DNA follows: TGTGCCTGGAGCCGGGACAGGGGGCCGATCGCAACTAATGAAAAACTGTTTTTT. It specifies CAWSRDRGPIATNEKLFF.

This chain links TRBV5-1 with TRBJ2-1; D is unresolved. The CDR3 totals 17 residues. The ends were cut back, 0 bases at V and 1 base at J, with 14 bases in the middle. CDR1 is SGHRS, CDR2 YFSETQ, per germline. The CDR3 is CASSLAGQTSSYNEQFF. The CDR3 coding sequence is TGCGCCAGCAGCTTGGCCGGGCAGACTTCATCCTACAATGAGCAGTTCTTC.

This clone was recorded a few times. The chain couples TRBV18 to TRBJ2-7, with D hard to call. V lost 0 bases, J lost 6 bases, and 12 bases lay in between. Germline CDR1 reads KGHSH; CDR2 reads LQKENI. The CDR3 extends over 14 amino acids. The CDR3 DNA reads TGTGCCAGCTCACCACCTTCTATCCTGGGCGAGCAGTACTTC. It translates to CASSPPSILGEQYF.

The chain combines TRBV7-6 with TRBJ2-2; TRBD1 matches 11 bases. The CDR3 covers 18 residues. The V gene's germline CDR1 is SGHVS and CDR2 FNYEAQ. Unmatched junction bases numbered 10, after V lost 5 bases and J lost 2 bases. CDR3 bases: TGTGCCAGCAGCCCTCTTATTGGGACAGGGGGTAACACCGGGGAGCTGTTTTTT. It encodes CASSPLIGTGGNTGELFF.

The rearrangement links TRBV7-9 to TRBJ2-3, with D uncertain. Trimming took off 3 bases at V and 2 bases at J, with 9 bases between the two ends. CDR1 is SEHNR, CDR2 FQNEAQ, per germline (reference sequence). The CDR3 has 14 amino acids. This CDR3 is CASSLPSVTDTQYF. The DNA for the CDR3 is TGTGCCAGCAGCTTGCCTAGTGTCACAGATACGCAGTATTTT.